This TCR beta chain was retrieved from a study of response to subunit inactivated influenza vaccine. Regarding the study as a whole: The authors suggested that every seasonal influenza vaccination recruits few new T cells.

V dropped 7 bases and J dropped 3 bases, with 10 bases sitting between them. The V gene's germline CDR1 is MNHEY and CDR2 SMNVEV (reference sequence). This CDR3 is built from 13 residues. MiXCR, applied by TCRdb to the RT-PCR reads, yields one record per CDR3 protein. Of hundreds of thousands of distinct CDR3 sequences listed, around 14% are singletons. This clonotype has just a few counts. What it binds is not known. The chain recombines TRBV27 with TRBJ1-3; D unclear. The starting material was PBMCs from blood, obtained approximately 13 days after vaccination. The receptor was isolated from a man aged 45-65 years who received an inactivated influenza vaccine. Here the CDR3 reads CASTSGGGNTIYF. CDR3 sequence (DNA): TGTGCCAGCACCTCGGGTGGTGGAAACACCATATATTTT.